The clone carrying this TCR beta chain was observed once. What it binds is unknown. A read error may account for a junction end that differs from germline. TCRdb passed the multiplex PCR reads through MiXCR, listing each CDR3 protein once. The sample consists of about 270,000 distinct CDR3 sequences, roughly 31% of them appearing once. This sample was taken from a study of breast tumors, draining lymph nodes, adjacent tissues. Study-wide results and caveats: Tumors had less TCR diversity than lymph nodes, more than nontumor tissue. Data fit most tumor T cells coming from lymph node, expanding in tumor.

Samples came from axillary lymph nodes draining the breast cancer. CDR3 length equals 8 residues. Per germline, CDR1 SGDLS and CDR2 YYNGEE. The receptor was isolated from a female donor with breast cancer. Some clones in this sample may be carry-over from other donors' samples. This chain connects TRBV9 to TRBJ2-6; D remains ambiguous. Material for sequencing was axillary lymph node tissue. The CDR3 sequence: CASSVQSF. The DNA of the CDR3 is TGTGCCAGCAGCGTCCAGAGTTTC.